A single T cell receptor beta chain is shown here with its context. Its antigen is currently unknown. The germline V and J ends were trimmed by 0 bases and 1 base, with 9 bases remaining between them. The CDR3 spans 15 residues. Germline V gene sequence: CDR1 SGHNT, CDR2 YENEEA. The record originates from a study of cytomegalovirus exposure and HLA in healthy donors. Study conclusions and caveats: Clusters of TCRs from the first cohort tended to co-occur in the roughly 120 validation repertoires (as a later analysis found).

Some clones are missing from TCRdb's copy, which holds only in-frame ones; the method was immunoSEQ multiplex PCR. The table shows over 60,000 clones, with roughly 96% occurring only once. The donors were part of the roughly 120-subject validation cohort, which stood apart from the roughly 670-subject first cohort. What was sequenced was PBMCs. The TCR was taken from a man aged 18-30 years in good health and CMV-seronegative. This rearrangement joins TRBV11-3 to TRBJ1-1; D not certain. Here the CDR3 DNA reads TGTGCCAGCAGCTTAGATCGGGTAGGGAACACTGAAGCTTTCTTT. It is translated as CASSLDRVGNTEAFF. Together with reference TRBV11-3 and TRBJ1-1, the CDR3 gives the full variable domain: EAGVVQSPRYKIIEKKQPVAFWCNPISGHNTLYWYLQNLGQGPELLIRYENEEAVDDSQLPKDRFSAERLKGVDSTLKIQPAELGDSAVYLCASSLDRVGNTEAFFGQGTRLTVV.